The following is a T cell receptor (beta chain) sequence with its context. What antigen it recognizes has not been identified. This sample was sequenced with a NextSeq 550. The Human TCR Profiling Kit (MiLaboratory) was used to make UMI-labeled 5' RACE TRB cDNA libraries. The full amount of extracted RNA was used for cDNA synthesis, and the full amount of resulting cDNA was used for PCR amplification. Libraries were prepared in parallel using an identical number of PCR cycles. The authors' analysis ran thus. With a minimum of two reads required per UMI, MIGEC and MiXCR pulled out about 50,000 +/- 10,000 unique UMI-labeled TRB cDNA molecules from each library. An average of approximately 40,000 +/- 10,000 functional in-frame TRB CDR3 nucleotide clonotypes without stop codons was found per library. After downsampling to 5000 UMI-labeled TRB molecules per sample, diversity metrics, including normalized Shannon-Wiener and Chao1, were computed in VDJtools. Clonotype-size-weighted physicochemical properties of the central five CDR3 residues (interaction energy, strength, volume and Kidera factor 4) were computed in VDJtools. Reprocessed by TCRdb, the reads give a single entry per CDR3 protein sequence, without DNA. In this record, the V and J calls reflect TCRdb's handling and not the investigators' own analysis. The sample's records list 70,000 to 95,000 distinct CDR3 sequences. The biggest ten clones account for 1.7% of the sample.

CDR1 and CDR2 are drawn from the germline V gene: SGHAT, FQNNGV. The cysteine opens and the phenylalanine closes a CDR3 of 14 amino acids. Only the protein is on record. This entry comes from a study of CXCR3-negative and CXCR3-positive naive CD8 T cells (dated 2019 in TCRdb). Looking at the study overall: In total, 130 million to 150 million TRB reads were obtained, which works out to roughly 1.5 +/- 0.3 million reads per library. Diversity and physicochemical repertoire analyses covered about a dozen donors pooled from two independent experiments. The TRBV-TRBJ cluster analysis covered naive subsets from several donors and memory cells from 3 donors.

Overall results and qualifications from the work: Both naive subsets had comparably high repertoire diversity, while memory CD8+ T cells had much lower repertoire diversity. Compared with CXCR3-negative naive cells, CXCR3-positive naive cells had TRB CDR3s with higher hydrophobicity (lower Kidera factor 4), lower energy, and higher strength and volume indices. Within the same donor, TRBV-TRBJ usage looked similar between naive CXCR3-negative and CXCR3-positive cells, but memory cells had distinct patterns. Because surface CD5, which has been linked to self-reactivity in mice, was comparable between naive subsets, TCR interaction strength was also inferred from TRB CDR3 physicochemical properties. CXCR3 expression partially decreased after cryopreservation, so most assays used freshly isolated PBMCs.

For every CD8+ T cell subset, fewer than 350,000 cells were flow-sorted straight into RLT lysis buffer, and each subset was sorted in triplicate. To exclude memory contaminants, naive CD8+ T cells were stringently defined as CD45RO-CCR7+CD27+CD95-. Standard density gradient centrifugation was used to isolate peripheral blood mononuclear cells from buffy coats. Naive CXCR3-negative and CXCR3-positive CD8+ T cells were flow-sorted using a FACSAria III. An RNeasy Mini Kit was used to extract total RNA from the sorted cells. Sequencing used naive CXCR3- CD8+ T cells from blood. The cell subset or site label of this sample denotes: CD45RO-CCR7+CD27+CD95- naive CD8+ T cells lacking CXCR3 (TNR3-). The V and J genes are TRBV11-2 and TRBJ2-2; TCRdb's D gene call, TRBD1, goes unchecked for lack of DNA. This receptor was identified in a human donor in good health. Some clones in this sample may be carry-over from other donors' samples. The CDR3 amino acid sequence is: CAHRGQKNTGELFF.